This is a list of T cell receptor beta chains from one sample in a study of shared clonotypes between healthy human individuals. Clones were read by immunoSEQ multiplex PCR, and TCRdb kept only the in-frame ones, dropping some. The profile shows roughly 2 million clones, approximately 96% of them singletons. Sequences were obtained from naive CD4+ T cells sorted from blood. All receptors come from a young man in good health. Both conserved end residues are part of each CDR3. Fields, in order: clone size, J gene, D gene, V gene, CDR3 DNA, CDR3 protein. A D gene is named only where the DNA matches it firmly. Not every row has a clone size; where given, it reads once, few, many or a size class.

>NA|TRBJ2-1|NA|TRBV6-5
TGTGCCAGCAGTTACACGGCTGCCAACAATGAGCAGTTCTTC
CASSYTAANNEQFF
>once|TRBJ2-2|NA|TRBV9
TGTGCCAGCAGCGTAGCGTACACCGGGGAGCTGTTTTTT
CASSVAYTGELFF
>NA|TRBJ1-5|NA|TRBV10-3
TGTGCCATCAGTGAGTCCCAGGGGAGTCAGCCCCAGCATTTT
CAISESQGSQPQHF
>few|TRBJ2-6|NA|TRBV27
TGTGCCAGCAGCCTCTCTGGGGCCAACGTCCTGACTTTC
CASSLSGANVLTF
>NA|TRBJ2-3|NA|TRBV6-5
TGTGCCAGCAGCTATTTAGATACGCAGTATTTT
CASSYLDTQYF
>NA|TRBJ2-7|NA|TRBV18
TGTGCCAGCTCATTTCGAACTTTGACAGCCTCCTCCTACGAGCAGTACTTC
CASSFRTLTASSYEQYF
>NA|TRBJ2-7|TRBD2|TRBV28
TGTGCCAGCAGTTTGGTCCCAGGGGCTAGCGGGAGCCACGAGCAGTACTTC
CASSLVPGASGSHEQYF
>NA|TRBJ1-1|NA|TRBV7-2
TGTGCCAGCAGCTTAGCGAGTAACGTGAACACTGAAGCTTTCTTT
CASSLASNVNTEAFF
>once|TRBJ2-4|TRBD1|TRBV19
TGTGCCAGTAGTATTCCAGGGGGCAAAAACATTCAGTACTTC
CASSIPGGKNIQYF
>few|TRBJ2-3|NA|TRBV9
TGTGCCAGCAGCGTAGTAGGCAGGGTGGGGACAGATACGCAGTATTTT
CASSVVGRVGTDTQYF
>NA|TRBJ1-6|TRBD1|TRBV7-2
TGTGCCAGCAGCCCCAACGTACCGGGACAGGGTAGATCACCCCTCCACTTT
CASSPNVPGQGRSPLHF
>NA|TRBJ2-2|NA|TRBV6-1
TGTGCCAGCAGCCCGATCCCATCGAACACCGGGGAGCTGTTTTTT
CASSPIPSNTGELFF
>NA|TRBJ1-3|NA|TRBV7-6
TGTGCCAGCAGCCCCAATACCTCTGGAAACACCATATATTTT
CASSPNTSGNTIYF
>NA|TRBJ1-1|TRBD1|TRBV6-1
TGTGCCAGCAGGAGAAGAGGGGGCTCAAACACTGAAGCTTTCTTT
CASRRRGGSNTEAFF
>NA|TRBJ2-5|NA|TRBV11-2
TGTGCCAGCAGCCCCGGGGAGACCCAGTACTTC
CASSPGETQYF
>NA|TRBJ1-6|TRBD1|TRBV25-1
TGTGCCAGCAGTGAAGGCGGAGGGGGCAATTCACCCCTCCACTTT
CASSEGGGGNSPLHF
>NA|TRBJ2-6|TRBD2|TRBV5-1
TGCGCCAGCAGCTTGGAGACTAGCGGGGATACTGGGGCCAACGTCCTGACTTTC
CASSLETSGDTGANVLTF
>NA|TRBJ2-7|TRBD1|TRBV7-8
TGTGCCAGCAGCTTTGCCGGGACAGGGAACTACGAGCAGTACTTC
CASSFAGTGNYEQYF
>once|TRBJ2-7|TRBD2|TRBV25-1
TGTGCCAGCAGTGGATCCTTTCCCACGGGGGGAAGCACCAACGAGCAGTACTTC
CASSGSFPTGGSTNEQYF
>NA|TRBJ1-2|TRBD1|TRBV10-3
TGTGCCGTCGACAGGGGGGCTGGCTACACCTTC
CAVDRGAGYTF
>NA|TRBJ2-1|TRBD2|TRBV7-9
TGTGCCAGCAGCAAAACATGGACTAGCGGATACAATGAGCAGTTCTTC
CASSKTWTSGYNEQFF
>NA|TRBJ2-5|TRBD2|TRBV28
TGTGCCACCGGGGGGGCAAGAGAGACCCAGTACTTC
CATGGARETQYF